The table lists the clone carrying this TCR beta chain with a count of one. The antigen is unknown. These data are taken from a study of beta chain features in type 1 diabetes. General study results and limits: Moderate but significant shortening of TCRB CDR3s was recorded in all four CD4+ subsets from Type 1 diabetes patients.

cDNA synthesis used the whole RNA isolate, giving expressed TCRB sequences. TCRdb's table, derived via immunoSEQ multiplex PCR, lists solely in-frame clones and lacks some. Of 150,000 to 200,000 clones listed, around 63% were seen once; the top ten hold 0.08% to 0.1%. Central memory, naive, regulatory and stem cell-like memory CD4+ cells were sorted by CD45RO/CCR7/CD25/CD127/CD95/CD27. Input material: naive CD4+ T cells from blood. The sequence was obtained from a man aged 25-45 years with type 1 diabetes.

As DNA, the CDR3 is TGTGCCAGCAGTGCCTGGACAGGGGAAAACACCGGGGAGCTGTTTTTT. Protein product: CASSAWTGENTGELFF. The rearrangement joins TRBV25-1 to TRBJ2-2; 9 bases line up with TRBD1. CDR1 and CDR2 (germline): MGHDK, SYGVNS. The CDR3 totals 16 residues. Germline trimming cut 4 bases from V and 2 bases from J; bases unmatched to any gene: 5.